One and the same sample provided the 9 T cell receptor beta chains below, sequenced in a study of neurological immune-mediated disorders. MiXCR, run by TCRdb on the 5' RACE reads, gives a single entry per CDR3 protein. Found here are approximately 52,000 distinct CDR3 sequences, 3% to 4% of them singletons; the top ten hold roughly 5.5%. The specimen was PBMCs. All receptors come from a man aged 40-55 years with multiple sclerosis.

This clonotype was detected many times. The genes are TRBV10-3 and TRBJ2-3; 10 bases agree with TRBD1. V was pared by 11 bases and J by 5 bases, with 7 bases of the junction left unmatched. The CDR3 contains 13 residues. CDR1 and CDR2 from the germline V gene are ENHRY and SYGVKD. CDR3 bases: TGTGCCCTGGCTGGACAGGGGGGAGATACGCAGTATTTT. Translation gives CALAGQGGDTQYF.

This clonotype was recorded at least ten times. This chain connects TRBV7-2 to TRBJ1-2; D unresolved. The CDR3 covers 14 residues. With 6 bases removed from V and 2 bases from J, the gap between germline ends came to 13 bases. Germline loops: CDR1 SGHTA, CDR2 FQGNSA. The CDR3 region is CASRDIGGNYGYTF. The DNA for the CDR3 is TGTGCCAGCAGGGATATCGGCGGGAACTATGGCTACACCTTC.

This clonotype came up many times. This rearrangement joins TRBV9 to TRBJ2-1, with TRBD1 matching 11 bases. Looked up from germline, CDR1 is SGDLS and CDR2 is YYNGEE. J was trimmed by 3 bases and V by 0 bases; bases with no gene match: 14. The CDR3 is made up of 20 amino acids. The CDR3 protein is CASSVDMRDRGSPFYNEQFF. The CDR3 DNA sequence: TGTGCCAGCAGCGTAGATATGAGGGACAGGGGGTCCCCTTTCTACAATGAGCAGTTCTTC.

The sample holds many counts of this clonotype. The chain combines TRBV27 with TRBJ1-1, with 7 bases matching TRBD1. Germline CDR1 and CDR2: MNHEY and SMNVEV (reference sequence). The CDR3 runs 13 residues. The V segment lost 6 bases and the J segment 7 bases; nucleotides outside the gene matches: 8. The CDR3: CASRKRGQLEAFF. The CDR3 nucleotides read TGTGCCAGCAGAAAAAGGGGACAGCTTGAAGCTTTCTTT.

This clonotype was counted ten times or more. The chain is built from TRBV5-1 and TRBJ2-5, with 10 bases lining up with TRBD2. The germline V gene has CDR1 SGHRS and CDR2 YFSETQ. The CDR3 covers 17 residues. The V segment lost 0 bases and the J segment 4 bases; nucleotides outside the gene matches: 9. The CDR3 bases are TGCGCCAGCAGCTTGGTGTCCACTAGCGGGGTAGGAGAGACCCAGTACTTC. It is translated as CASSLVSTSGVGETQYF.

This clonotype was seen many times. The chain links TRBV12-3 or TRBV12-4 to TRBJ2-7, with D tentatively TRBD1 or TRBD2 (6 bases each). The CDR3 is 13 amino acids. Trimming pared 0 bases from V and 13 bases from J, leaving 16 bases between. The CDR3 region is CASSLALGGAKYF. The CDR3 nucleotides are TGTGCCAGCAGTTTAGCGCTCGGGGGCGCGAAATACTTC.

The sample holds many counts of this clonotype. The chain has TRBV7-9 and TRBJ2-1, with D perhaps matching TRBD2 (6 bases). The CDR3 contains 14 residues. The germline gives CDR1 SEHNR, CDR2 FQNEAQ (reference sequence). The V and J ends lost 4 bases and 4 bases respectively, with 11 bases between them. The CDR3 DNA is TGTGCCAGCAGCTCCCAGGGAGGATACAATGAGCAGTTCTTC. Translating gives CASSSQGGYNEQFF.

This clonotype has a count of ten or more. The rearrangement links TRBV5-1 to TRBJ2-2, with a weak D call TRBD1 (6 bases). This CDR3 has 17 amino acids. Germline V gene sequence: CDR1 SGHRS, CDR2 YFSETQ. Trimming took off 1 base at V and 5 bases at J, with 18 bases between the two ends. The CDR3 loop is CASSLRTTGSGTGELFF. The CDR3 DNA is TGCGCCAGCAGCTTGCGGACCACAGGGTCGGGTACCGGGGAGCTGTTTTTT.

About this clonotype itself: A read error may explain this, as a much larger clone is one base away. The chain couples TRBV9 to TRBJ1-1; 12 nucleotides agree with TRBD1. CDR1 is SGDLS and CDR2 is YYNGEE in the germline V gene. V was pared by 6 bases and J by 10 bases, with 13 bases of the junction left unmatched. CDR3 size: 15 residues. The CDR3 here is CASNPSGTGGLRAFF. CDR3 DNA sequence: TGTGCCAGCAACCCCTCCGGGACAGGGGGCCTGAGAGCTTTCTTT.